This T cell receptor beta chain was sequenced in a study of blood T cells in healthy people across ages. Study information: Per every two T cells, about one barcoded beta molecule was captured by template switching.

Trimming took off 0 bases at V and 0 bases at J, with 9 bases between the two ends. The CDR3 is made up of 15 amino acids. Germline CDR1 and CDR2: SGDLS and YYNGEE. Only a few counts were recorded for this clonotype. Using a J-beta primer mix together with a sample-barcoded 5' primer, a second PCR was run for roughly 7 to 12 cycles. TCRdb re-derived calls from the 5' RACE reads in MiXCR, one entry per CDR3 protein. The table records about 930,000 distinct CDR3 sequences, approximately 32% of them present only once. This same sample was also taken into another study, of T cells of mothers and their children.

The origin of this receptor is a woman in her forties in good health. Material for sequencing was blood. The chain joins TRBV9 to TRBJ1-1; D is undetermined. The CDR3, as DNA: TGTGCCAGCAGCGTAGGTCCGACGGTGAACACTGAAGCTTTCTTT. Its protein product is CASSVGPTVNTEAFF.